This is a list of T cell receptor beta chains from one sample in a study of blood T cell repertoires in COVID-19. The assay was immunoSEQ multiplex PCR, and TCRdb's table has in-frame clones only and misses some. The sample has 100,000 to 150,000 clones, about 90% seen once. Sequencing was carried out using peripheral blood. Receptors originate from a woman aged 55-75 years with acute or convalescent COVID-19. The CDR3 runs from the conserved cysteine through the conserved F or W. Fields, in order: clone size, D gene, V gene, J gene, CDR3 DNA, CDR3 protein. D genes are given only for firm matches. Clone size is shown for a subset of rows, as once, few, many or a class of expanded clone.

NA,TRBD2,TRBV6-2/TRBV6-3,TRBJ2-5,TGTGCCAGCAGTTACTCCCTGGCGGGAGGGCATCAAGAGACCCAGTACTTC,CASSYSLAGGHQETQYF
NA,TRBD1,TRBV7-2,TRBJ2-5,TGTGCCAGCAGAATACAGGGGGGAGAGACCCAGTACTTC,CASRIQGGETQYF
NA,TRBD2,TRBV27,TRBJ2-5,TGTGCCAGCAGTTTGCTGGGGGGGGTCCACTCGCAAGAGACCCAGTACTTC,CASSLLGGVHSQETQYF
NA,TRBD1,TRBV4-1,TRBJ2-1,TGCGCCAGCAGCCCAGATGGGACAGGTGCCTACAATGAGCAGTTCTTC,CASSPDGTGAYNEQFF
NA,TRBD1,TRBV19,TRBJ1-6,TGTGCCAGTAGTCCTCAGGGGACAGAAAATTCACCCCTCCACTTT,CASSPQGTENSPLHF
NA,NA,TRBV15,TRBJ1-4,TGTGCCACCAGCAGAGCTGTCGGTGAAAAACTGTTTTTT,CATSRAVGEKLFF
NA,NA,TRBV9,TRBJ2-6,TGTGCCAGCAGCGTAGAGTTAAGGGGCGCTGGGGCCAACGTCCTGACTTTC,CASSVELRGAGANVLTF
NA,NA,TRBV27,TRBJ2-2,TGTGCCAGCAGCACGAACACCGGGGAGCTGTTTTTT,CASSTNTGELFF
NA,TRBD1,TRBV29-1,TRBJ2-1,TGCAGCGTTGCCGGACAGGGACGGTACAATGAGCAGTTCTTC,CSVAGQGRYNEQFF
NA,NA,TRBV5-4,TRBJ2-7,TGTGCCAGCAGCGGAGTGGATGAGCAGTACTTC,CASSGVDEQYF
NA,NA,TRBV7-7,TRBJ2-5,TGTGCTAGCAGCTTAGGGGGGGTGGAGACCCAGTACTTC,CASSLGGVETQYF
NA,NA,TRBV7-9,TRBJ1-1,TGTGCCAGCAGCTTAGGTGGGGGAGGGAACACTGAAGCTTTCTTT,CASSLGGGGNTEAFF
NA,TRBD2,TRBV11-1,TRBJ2-7,TGTGCCAGCAGCTTACCGGGAGGTGGTTACGAGCAGTACTTC,CASSLPGGGYEQYF
few,NA,TRBV18,TRBJ1-6,TGTGCCAGCTCCCTAACTGCGAGTGATTCACCCCTCCACTTT,CASSLTASDSPLHF
few,NA,TRBV5-8,TRBJ2-1,TGTGCCAGCAGCCCCAGTTCTCGTCAGAAGTTCTTC,CASSPSSRQKFF
NA,NA,TRBV5-1,TRBJ2-7,TGCGCCAGCAGCTTGGTTTCTGGCACCTCCTACGAGCAGTACTTC,CASSLVSGTSYEQYF
few,TRBD1,TRBV28,TRBJ2-7,TGTGCCAGCACTAATACGGCGGACAGGGGTAGGTACGAGCAGTACTTC,CASTNTADRGRYEQYF
NA,NA,TRBV7-2,TRBJ1-2,TGTGCCAGCAGCTTAAGTACAGGGTCTAACTATGGCTACACCTTC,CASSLSTGSNYGYTF
NA,NA,TRBV7-3,TRBJ2-1,TGTGCCAGCAGCTCCCAGACTAGGAGTGAGCAGTTCTTC,CASSSQTRSEQFF
NA,TRBD2,TRBV19,TRBJ2-1,TGTGCCAGTAGTATACGCCTACTAGCGGGGGAATACAATGAGCAGTTCTTC,CASSIRLLAGEYNEQFF
NA,NA,TRBV30,TRBJ2-5,TGTGCCTGGAGTCCTTTAAACGGAGAGACCCAGTACTTC,CAWSPLNGETQYF
NA,TRBD1,TRBV28,TRBJ1-1,TGTGCCAGCAGTTGGGACAGGGGGATGAACACTGAAGCTTTCTTT,CASSWDRGMNTEAFF
NA,TRBD1,TRBV5-4,TRBJ2-7,TGTGCCGCGACCAGGGACAGATCCTACGAGCAGTACTTC,CAATRDRSYEQYF
NA,TRBD2,TRBV10-3,TRBJ2-3,TGTGCCATCAGTGAGGGGACTAGTGGCAATACGCAGTATTTT,CAISEGTSGNTQYF
NA,NA,TRBV28,TRBJ2-7,TGTGCCAGCAGTTACCCCCCAGGGGCGAGGGGTACCTACGAGCAGTACTTC,CASSYPPGARGTYEQYF
once,TRBD1,TRBV18,TRBJ1-2,TGTGCCAGCTCACCAGACGCGGACAGGGAGAGTGGCTACACCTTC,CASSPDADRESGYTF